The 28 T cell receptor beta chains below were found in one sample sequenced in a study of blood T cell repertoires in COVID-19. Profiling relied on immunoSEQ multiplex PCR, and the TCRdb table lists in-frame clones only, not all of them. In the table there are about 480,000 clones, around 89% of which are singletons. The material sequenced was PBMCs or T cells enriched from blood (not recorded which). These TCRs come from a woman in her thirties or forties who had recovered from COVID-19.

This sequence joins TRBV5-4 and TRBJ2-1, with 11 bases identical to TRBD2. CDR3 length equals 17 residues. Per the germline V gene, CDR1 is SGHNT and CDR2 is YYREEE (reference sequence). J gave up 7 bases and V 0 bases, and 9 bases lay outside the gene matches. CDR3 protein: CASSLAGASGRTNEQFF. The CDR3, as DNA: TGTGCCAGCAGCTTGGCCGGGGCTAGCGGGAGGACGAATGAGCAGTTCTTC.

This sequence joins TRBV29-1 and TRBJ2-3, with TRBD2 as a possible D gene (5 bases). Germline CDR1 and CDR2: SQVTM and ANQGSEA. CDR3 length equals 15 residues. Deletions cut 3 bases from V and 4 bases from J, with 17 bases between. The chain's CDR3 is CSVDGPQRLADTQYF. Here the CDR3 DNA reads TGCAGCGTTGATGGGCCCCAGCGGTTGGCAGATACGCAGTATTTT.

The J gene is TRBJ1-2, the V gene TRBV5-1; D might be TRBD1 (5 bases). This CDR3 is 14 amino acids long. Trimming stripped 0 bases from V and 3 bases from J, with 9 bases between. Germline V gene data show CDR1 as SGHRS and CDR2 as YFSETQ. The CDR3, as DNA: TGCGCCAGCAGCTTGGCCCCGGGGGACTATGGCTACACCTTC. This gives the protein CASSLAPGDYGYTF.

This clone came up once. The chain's CDR3 is CSAAELGEQYF. The CDR3 nucleotides read TGCAGTGCAGCAGAACTAGGTGAGCAGTACTTC. The chain uses TRBV20-1 and TRBJ2-7; the D gene is possibly TRBD2 (5 bases). This CDR3 contains 11 residues. Trimming took off 6 bases at V and 7 bases at J, with 13 bases between the two ends. Germline CDR1 DFQATT, CDR2 SNEGSKA (reference sequence).

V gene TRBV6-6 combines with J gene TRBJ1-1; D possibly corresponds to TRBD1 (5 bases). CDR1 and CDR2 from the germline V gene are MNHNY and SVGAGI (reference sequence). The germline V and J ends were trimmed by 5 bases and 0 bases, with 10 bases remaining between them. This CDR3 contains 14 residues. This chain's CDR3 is CASSMTEMNTEAFF. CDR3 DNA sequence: TGTGCCAGCAGTATGACAGAAATGAACACTGAAGCTTTCTTT.

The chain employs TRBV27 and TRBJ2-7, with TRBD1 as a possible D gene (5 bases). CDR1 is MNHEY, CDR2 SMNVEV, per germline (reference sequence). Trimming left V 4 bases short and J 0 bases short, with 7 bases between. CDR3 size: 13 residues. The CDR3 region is CASSWGNSYEQYF. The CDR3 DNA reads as TGTGCCAGCAGTTGGGGCAACTCCTACGAGCAGTACTTC.

For the CDR3, the DNA is TGTGCCAGCAGCCAGGGACAGTTTCTCAGGGCCTACGAGCAGTACTTC. Translating it yields CASSQGQFLRAYEQYF. The gene calls are TRBV14 and TRBJ2-7, with 7 bases aligning to TRBD1. V shed 3 bases and J 2 bases; nucleotides not matched to a gene: 10. The CDR3 has 16 amino acids. Per the germline V gene, CDR1 is SGHDN and CDR2 is FVKESK. The full variable domain, completed using reference TRBV14 and TRBJ2-7, is EAGVTQFPSHSVIEKGQTVTLRCDPISGHDNLYWYRRVMGKEIKFLLHFVKESKQDESGMPNNRFLAERTGGTYSTLKVQPAELEDSGVYFCASSQGQFLRAYEQYFGPGTRLTVT.

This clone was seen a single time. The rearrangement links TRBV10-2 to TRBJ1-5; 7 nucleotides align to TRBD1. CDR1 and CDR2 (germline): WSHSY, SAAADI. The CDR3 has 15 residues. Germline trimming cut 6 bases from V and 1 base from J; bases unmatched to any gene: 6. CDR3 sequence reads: CASRPTGSSNQPQHF. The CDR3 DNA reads TGCGCCAGCAGACCGACAGGGTCGAGCAATCAGCCCCAGCATTTT.

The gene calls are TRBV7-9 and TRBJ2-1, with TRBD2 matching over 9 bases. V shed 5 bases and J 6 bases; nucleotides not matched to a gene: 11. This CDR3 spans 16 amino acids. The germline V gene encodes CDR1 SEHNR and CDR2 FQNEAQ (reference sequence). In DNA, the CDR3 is TGTGCCAGCAGCCCATGGGTAGCGGGAGATGTCAATGAGCAGTTCTTC. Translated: CASSPWVAGDVNEQFF. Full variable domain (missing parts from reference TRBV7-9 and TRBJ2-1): DTGVSQNPRHKITKRGQNVTFRCDPISEHNRLYWYRQTLGQGPEFLTYFQNEAQLEKSRLLSDRFSAERPKGSFSTLEIQRTEQGDSAMYLCASSPWVAGDVNEQFFGPGTRLTVL.

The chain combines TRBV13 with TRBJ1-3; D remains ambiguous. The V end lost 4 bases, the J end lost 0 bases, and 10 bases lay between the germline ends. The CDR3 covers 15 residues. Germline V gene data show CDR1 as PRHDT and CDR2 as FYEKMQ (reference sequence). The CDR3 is CASSSPYYSGNTIYF. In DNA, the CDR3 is TGTGCCAGCAGCTCCCCGTACTACTCTGGAAACACCATATATTTT.

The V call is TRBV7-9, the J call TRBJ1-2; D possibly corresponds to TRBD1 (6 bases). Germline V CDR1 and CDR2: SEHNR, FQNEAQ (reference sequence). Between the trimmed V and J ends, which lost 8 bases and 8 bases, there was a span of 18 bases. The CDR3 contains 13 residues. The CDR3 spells CASLAAGALGYTF. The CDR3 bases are TGTGCCAGCCTGGCAGCGGGGGCCTTGGGCTACACCTTC.

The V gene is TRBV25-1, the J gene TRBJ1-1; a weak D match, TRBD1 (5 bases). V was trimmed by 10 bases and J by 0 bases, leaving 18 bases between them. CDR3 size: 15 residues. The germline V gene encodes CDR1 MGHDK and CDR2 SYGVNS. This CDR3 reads CATSPGAAMNTEAFF. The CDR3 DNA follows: TGTGCCACCTCCCCTGGGGCAGCCATGAACACTGAAGCTTTCTTT. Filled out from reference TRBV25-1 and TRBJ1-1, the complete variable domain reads EADIYQTPRYLVIGTGKKITLECSQTMGHDKMYWYQQDPGMELHLIHYSYGVNSTEKGDLSSESTVSRIRTEHFPLTLESARPSHTSQYLCATSPGAAMNTEAFFGQGTRLTVV.

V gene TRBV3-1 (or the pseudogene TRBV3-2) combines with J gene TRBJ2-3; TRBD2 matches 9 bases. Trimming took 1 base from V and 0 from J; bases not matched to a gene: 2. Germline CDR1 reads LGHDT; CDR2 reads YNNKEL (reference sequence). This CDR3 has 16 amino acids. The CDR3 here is CASSQGTSDSTDTQYF. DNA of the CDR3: TGTGCCAGCAGCCAAGGGACTAGCGATAGCACAGATACGCAGTATTTT.

The DNA of the CDR3 is TGTGCCAGCAGCCCCGTCGCGGGACAGAGCTACGAGCAGTACTTC. This sequence encodes CASSPVAGQSYEQYF. The chain couples TRBV5-6 to TRBJ2-7; the D gene is possibly TRBD1 (7 bases). V dropped 4 bases and J dropped 3 bases, with 17 bases sitting between them. The germline CDR1 and CDR2 sequences are SGHDT and YYEEEE. The length of the CDR3 is 15 residues.

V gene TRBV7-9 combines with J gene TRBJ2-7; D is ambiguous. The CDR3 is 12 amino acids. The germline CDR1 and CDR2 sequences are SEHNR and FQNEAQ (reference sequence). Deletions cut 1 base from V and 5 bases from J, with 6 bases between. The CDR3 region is CASSLGVDEQYF. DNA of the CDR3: TGTGCCAGCAGCTTAGGAGTGGACGAGCAGTACTTC.

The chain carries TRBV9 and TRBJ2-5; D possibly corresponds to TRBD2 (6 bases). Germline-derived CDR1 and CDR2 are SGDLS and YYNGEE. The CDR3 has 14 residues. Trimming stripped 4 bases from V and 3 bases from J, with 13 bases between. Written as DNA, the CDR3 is TGTGCCAGCAGCCCTAGACTAGTTGAAGAGACCCAGTACTTC. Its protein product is CASSPRLVEETQYF.

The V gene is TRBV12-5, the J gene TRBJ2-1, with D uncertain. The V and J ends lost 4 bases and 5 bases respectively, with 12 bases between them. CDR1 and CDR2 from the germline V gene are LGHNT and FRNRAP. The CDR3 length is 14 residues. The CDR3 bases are TGTGCTAGTGGTTCCAACGCGCGGAACAATGAGCAGTTCTTC. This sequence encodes CASGSNARNNEQFF.

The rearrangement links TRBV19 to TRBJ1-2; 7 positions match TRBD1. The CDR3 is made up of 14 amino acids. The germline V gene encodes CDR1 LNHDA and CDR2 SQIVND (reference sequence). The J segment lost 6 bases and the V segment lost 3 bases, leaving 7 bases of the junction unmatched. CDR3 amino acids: CASSIRQGVNGYTF. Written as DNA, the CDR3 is TGTGCCAGTAGTATCCGCCAGGGGGTCAATGGCTACACCTTC.

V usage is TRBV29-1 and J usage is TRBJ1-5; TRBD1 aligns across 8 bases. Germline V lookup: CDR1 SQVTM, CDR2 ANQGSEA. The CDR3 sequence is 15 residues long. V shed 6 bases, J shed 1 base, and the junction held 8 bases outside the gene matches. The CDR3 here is CSVNAGTGSNQPQHF. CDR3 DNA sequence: TGCAGCGTCAATGCGGGGACAGGAAGCAATCAGCCCCAGCATTTT.

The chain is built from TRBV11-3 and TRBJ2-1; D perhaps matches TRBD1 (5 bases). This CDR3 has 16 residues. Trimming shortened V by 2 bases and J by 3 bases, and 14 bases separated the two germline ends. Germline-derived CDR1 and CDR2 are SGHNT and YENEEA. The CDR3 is CASSLLKGAYYNEQFF. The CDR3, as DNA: TGTGCCAGCAGCTTATTAAAAGGGGCTTACTACAATGAGCAGTTCTTC.

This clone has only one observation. The CDR3, as DNA: TGTGCCAGCTCACCACAGGGACATCCGAATCAGCCCCAGCATTTT. This codes for CASSPQGHPNQPQHF. The J gene is TRBJ1-5, the V gene TRBV18; the D gene is possibly TRBD1 (6 bases). Germline values: CDR1 KGHSH, CDR2 LQKENI. The CDR3 loop spans 15 amino acids. Trimming pared 1 base from V and 4 bases from J, leaving 11 bases between.

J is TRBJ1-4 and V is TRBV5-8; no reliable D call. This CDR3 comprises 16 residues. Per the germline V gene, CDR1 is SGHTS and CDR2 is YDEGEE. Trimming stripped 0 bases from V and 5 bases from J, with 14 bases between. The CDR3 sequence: CASSLASDFWNEKLFF. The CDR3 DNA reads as TGTGCCAGCAGCTTGGCCTCGGACTTTTGGAATGAAAAACTGTTTTTT.

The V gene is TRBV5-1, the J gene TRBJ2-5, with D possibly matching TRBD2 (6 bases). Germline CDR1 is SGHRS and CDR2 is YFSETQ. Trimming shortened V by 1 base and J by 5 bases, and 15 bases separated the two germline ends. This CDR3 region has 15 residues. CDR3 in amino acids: CASSLQGRGRETQYF. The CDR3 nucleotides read TGCGCCAGCAGCTTGCAGGGTAGAGGGAGGGAGACCCAGTACTTC.

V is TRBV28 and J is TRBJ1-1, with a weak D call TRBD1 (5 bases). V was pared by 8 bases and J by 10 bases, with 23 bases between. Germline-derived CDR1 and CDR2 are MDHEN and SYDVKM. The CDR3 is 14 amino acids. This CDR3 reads CASSPIGAARRAFF. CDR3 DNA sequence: TGTGCCAGCTCGCCCATTGGGGCCGCCCGGAGAGCTTTCTTT.

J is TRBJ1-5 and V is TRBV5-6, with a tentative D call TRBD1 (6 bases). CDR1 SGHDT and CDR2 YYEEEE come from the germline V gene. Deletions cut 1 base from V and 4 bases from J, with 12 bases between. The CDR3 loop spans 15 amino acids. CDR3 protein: CASSLTGFGNQPQHF. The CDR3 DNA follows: TGTGCCAGCAGCTTGACAGGGTTTGGGAATCAGCCCCAGCATTTT.

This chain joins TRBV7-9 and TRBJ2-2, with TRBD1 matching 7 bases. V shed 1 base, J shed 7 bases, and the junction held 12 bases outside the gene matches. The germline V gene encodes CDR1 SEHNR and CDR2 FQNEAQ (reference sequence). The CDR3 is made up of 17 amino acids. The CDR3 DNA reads TGTGCCAGCAGCTTAGATGGTTGGTCCAGGACAGGCGGGGAGCTGTTTTTT. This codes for CASSLDGWSRTGGELFF. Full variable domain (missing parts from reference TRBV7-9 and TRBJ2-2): DTGVSQNPRHKITKRGQNVTFRCDPISEHNRLYWYRQTLGQGPEFLTYFQNEAQLEKSRLLSDRFSAERPKGSFSTLEIQRTEQGDSAMYLCASSLDGWSRTGGELFFGEGSRLTVL.

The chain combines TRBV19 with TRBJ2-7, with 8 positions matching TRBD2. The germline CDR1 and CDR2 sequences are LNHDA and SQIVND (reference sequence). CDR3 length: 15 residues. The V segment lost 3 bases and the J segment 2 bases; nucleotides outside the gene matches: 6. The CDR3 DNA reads TGTGCCAGTAGTATCCGGAGCGGGAGTCCCTACGAGCAGTACTTC. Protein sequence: CASSIRSGSPYEQYF.

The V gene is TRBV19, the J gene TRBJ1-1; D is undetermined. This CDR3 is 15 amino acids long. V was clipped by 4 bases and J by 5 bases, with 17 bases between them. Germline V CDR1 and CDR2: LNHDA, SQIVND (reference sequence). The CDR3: CASSSLSGAYTEAFF. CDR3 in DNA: TGTGCCAGTAGTAGTCTATCGGGAGCTTATACTGAAGCTTTCTTT.